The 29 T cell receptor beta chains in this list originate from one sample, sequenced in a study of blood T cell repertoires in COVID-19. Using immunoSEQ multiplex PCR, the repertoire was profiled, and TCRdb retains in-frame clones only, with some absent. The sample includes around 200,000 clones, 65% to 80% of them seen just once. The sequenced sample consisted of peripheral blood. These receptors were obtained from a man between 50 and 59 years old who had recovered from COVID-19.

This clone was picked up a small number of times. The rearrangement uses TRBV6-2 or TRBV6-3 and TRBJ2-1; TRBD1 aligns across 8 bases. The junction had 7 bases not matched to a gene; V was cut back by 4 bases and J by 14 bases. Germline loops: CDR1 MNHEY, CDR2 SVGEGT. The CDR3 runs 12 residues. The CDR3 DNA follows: TGTGCCAGCAGTTCCTGGACAGGGTCGGAGTTCTTC. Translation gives CASSSWTGSEFF.

The DNA for the CDR3 is TGTGCCAGCAGCCAACAACCGGGACTAGCGCTGGGAAATGAGCAGTTCTTC. It specifies CASSQQPGLALGNEQFF. The chain recombines TRBV4-2 with TRBJ2-1; 10 nucleotides match TRBD2. The CDR3 length is 17 residues. Germline CDR1 and CDR2: LGHNA and YNFKEQ. After removal of 2 bases from V and 7 bases from J, the junction contained 11 bases not matched to a gene.

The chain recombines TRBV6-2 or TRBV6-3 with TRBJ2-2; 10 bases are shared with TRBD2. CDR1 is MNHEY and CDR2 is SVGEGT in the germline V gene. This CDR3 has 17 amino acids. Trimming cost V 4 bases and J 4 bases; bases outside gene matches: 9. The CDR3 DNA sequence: TGTGCCAGCAGTTCTCAATCGACTAGCGGGTCCACCGGGGAGCTGTTTTTT. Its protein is CASSSQSTSGSTGELFF.

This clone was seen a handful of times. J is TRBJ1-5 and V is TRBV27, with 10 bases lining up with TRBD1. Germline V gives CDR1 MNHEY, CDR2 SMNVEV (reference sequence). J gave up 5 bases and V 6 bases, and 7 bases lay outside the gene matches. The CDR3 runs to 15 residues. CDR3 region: CASRDGQGGYQPQHF. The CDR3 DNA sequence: TGTGCCAGCAGGGACGGACAGGGGGGGTATCAGCCCCAGCATTTT.

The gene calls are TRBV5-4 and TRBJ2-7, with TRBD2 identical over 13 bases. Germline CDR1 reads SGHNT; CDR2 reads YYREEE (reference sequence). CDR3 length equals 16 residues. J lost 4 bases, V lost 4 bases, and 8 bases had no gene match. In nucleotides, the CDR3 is TGTGCCAGCAGCACAAGACTAGCGGGAGGCAATTACGAGCAGTACTTC. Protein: CASSTRLAGGNYEQYF.

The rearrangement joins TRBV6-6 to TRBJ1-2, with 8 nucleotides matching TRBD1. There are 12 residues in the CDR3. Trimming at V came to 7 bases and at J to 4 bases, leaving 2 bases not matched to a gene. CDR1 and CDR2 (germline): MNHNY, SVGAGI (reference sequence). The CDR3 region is CASKGQGYGYTF. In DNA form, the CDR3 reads TGTGCCAGCAAAGGACAGGGCTATGGCTACACCTTC.

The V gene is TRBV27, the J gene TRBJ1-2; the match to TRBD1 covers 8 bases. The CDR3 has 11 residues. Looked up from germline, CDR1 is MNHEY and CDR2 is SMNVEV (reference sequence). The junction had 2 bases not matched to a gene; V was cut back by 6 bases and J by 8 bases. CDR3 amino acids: CASRYRGGYTF. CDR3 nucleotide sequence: TGTGCCAGCAGGTACAGGGGGGGCTACACCTTC.

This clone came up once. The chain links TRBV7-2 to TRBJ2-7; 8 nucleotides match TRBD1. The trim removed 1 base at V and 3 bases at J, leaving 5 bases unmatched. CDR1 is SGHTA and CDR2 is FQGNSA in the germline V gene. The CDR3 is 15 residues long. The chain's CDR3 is CASSLVTGANYEQYF. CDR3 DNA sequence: TGTGCCAGCAGCTTAGTGACAGGGGCGAACTACGAGCAGTACTTC.

CDR3 sequence: CASSARTGVNTEAFF. The CDR3 region has the DNA TGCGCCAGCAGCGCCCGGACAGGGGTGAACACTGAAGCTTTCTTT. The rearrangement uses TRBV5-1 and TRBJ1-1; TRBD1 aligns across 9 bases. This CDR3 comprises 15 residues. Trimming took 4 bases from V and 0 from J; bases not matched to a gene: 4. The germline V gene encodes CDR1 SGHRS and CDR2 YFSETQ.

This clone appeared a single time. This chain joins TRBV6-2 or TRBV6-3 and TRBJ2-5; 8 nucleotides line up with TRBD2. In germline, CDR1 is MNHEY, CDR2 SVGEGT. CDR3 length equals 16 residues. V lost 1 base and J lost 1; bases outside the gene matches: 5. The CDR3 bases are TGTGCCAGCAGTTACTTTCCGGGAGGGTTCCAAGAGACCCAGTACTTC. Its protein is CASSYFPGGFQETQYF.

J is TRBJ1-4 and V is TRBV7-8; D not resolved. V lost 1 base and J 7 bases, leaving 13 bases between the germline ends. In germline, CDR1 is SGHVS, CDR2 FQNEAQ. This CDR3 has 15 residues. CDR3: CASSLDGSVSEKLFF. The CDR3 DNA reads TGTGCCAGCAGCTTAGACGGAAGCGTCTCTGAAAAACTGTTTTTT.

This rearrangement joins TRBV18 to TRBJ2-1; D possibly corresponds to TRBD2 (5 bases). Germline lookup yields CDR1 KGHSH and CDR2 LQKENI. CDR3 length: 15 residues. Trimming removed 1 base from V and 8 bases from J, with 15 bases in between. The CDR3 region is CASSPQRTFGDEQFF. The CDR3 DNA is TGTGCCAGCTCACCACAACGGACTTTCGGGGATGAGCAGTTCTTC.

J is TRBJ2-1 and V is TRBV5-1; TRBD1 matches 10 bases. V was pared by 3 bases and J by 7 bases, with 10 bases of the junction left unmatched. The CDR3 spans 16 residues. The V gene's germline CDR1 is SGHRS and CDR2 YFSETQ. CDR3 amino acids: CASSSRTGGQVNEQFF. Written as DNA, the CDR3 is TGCGCCAGCAGCTCTCGGACAGGGGGGCAAGTAAATGAGCAGTTCTTC.

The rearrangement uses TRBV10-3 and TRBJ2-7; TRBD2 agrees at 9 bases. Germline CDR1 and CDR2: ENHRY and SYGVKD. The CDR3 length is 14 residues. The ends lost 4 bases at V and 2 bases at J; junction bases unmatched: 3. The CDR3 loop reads CAISGAGGTYEQYF. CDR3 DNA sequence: TGTGCCATCAGTGGGGCGGGGGGGACCTACGAGCAGTACTTC.

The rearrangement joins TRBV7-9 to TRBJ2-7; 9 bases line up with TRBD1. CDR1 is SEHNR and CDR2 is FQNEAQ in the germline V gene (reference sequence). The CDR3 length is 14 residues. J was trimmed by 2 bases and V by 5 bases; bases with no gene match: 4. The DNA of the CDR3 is TGTGCCAGCAGCCCTCGACAGGGGGCCTACGAGCAGTACTTC. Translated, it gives CASSPRQGAYEQYF.

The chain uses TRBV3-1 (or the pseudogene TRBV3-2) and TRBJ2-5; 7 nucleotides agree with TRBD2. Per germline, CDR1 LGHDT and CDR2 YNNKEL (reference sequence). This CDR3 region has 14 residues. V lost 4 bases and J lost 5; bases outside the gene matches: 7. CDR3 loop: CASSPRTSVETQYF. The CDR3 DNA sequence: TGTGCCAGCAGCCCTCGAACTAGCGTGGAGACCCAGTACTTC.

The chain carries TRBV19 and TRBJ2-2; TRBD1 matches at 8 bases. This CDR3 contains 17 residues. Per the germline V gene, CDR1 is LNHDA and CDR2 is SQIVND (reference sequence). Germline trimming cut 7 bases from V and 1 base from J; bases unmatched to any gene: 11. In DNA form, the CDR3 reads TGTGCCAGTACCAAATCCGGGACAGGAGTGAACACCGGGGAGCTGTTTTTT. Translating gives CASTKSGTGVNTGELFF.

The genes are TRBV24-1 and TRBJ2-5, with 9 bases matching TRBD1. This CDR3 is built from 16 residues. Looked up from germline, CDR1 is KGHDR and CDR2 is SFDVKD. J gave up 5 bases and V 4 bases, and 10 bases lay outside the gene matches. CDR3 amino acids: CATSDTTGGSGETQYF. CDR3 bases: TGTGCCACCAGTGACACTACAGGGGGCTCAGGGGAGACCCAGTACTTC.

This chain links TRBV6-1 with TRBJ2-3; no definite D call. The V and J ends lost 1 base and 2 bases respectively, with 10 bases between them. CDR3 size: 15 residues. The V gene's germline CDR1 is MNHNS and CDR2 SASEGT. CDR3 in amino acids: CASSEEAVYTDTQYF. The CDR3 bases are TGTGCCAGCAGTGAAGAGGCGGTTTACACAGATACGCAGTATTTT.

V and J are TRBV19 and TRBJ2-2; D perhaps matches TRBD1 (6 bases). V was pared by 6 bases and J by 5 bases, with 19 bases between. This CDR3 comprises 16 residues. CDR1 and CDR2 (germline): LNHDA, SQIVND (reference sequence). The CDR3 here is CASRPPGTLYTGELFF. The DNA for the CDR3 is TGTGCCAGTAGGCCCCCCGGGACACTATATACCGGGGAGCTGTTTTTT. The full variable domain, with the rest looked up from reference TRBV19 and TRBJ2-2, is DGGITQSPKYLFRKEGQNVTLSCEQNLNHDAMYWYRQDPGQGLRLIYYSQIVNDFQKGDIAEGYSVSREKKESFPLTVTSAQKNPTAFYLCASRPPGTLYTGELFFGEGSRLTVL.

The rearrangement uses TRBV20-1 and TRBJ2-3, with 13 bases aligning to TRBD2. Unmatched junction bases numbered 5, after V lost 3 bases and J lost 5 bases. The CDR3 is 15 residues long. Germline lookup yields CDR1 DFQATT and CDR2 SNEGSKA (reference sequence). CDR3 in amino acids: CSASGTSGNIDTQYF. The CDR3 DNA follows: TGCAGTGCTAGTGGGACTAGCGGGAATATAGATACGCAGTATTTT.

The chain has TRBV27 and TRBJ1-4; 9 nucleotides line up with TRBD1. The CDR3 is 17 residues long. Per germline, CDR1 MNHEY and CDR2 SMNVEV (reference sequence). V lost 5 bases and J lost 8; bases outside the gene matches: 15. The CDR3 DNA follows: TGTGCCAGCAGTCCACGTATGGGACAGGGACCTCAGGAAAAACTGTTTTTT. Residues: CASSPRMGQGPQEKLFF.

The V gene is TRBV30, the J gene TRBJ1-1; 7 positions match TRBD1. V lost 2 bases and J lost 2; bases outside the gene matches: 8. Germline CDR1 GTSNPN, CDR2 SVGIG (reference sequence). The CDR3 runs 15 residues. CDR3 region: CAWSPTGTANTEAFF. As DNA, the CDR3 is TGTGCCTGGAGTCCCACCGGGACAGCAAACACTGAAGCTTTCTTT.

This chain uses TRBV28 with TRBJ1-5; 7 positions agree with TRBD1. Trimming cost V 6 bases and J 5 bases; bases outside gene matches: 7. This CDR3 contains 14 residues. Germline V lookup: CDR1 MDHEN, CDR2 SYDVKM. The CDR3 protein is CASRETGTHQPQHF. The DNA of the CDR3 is TGTGCCAGCAGGGAGACAGGGACTCATCAGCCCCAGCATTTT.

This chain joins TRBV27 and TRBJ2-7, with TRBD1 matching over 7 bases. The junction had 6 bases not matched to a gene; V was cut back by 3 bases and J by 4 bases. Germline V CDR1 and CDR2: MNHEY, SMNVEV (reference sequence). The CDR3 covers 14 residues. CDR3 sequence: CASSFEQGTYEQYF. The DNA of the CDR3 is TGTGCCAGCAGTTTCGAACAGGGGACGTACGAGCAGTACTTC.

The CDR3 nucleotides are TGCGCCAGCAGCTTAACCGGGACACCATCTAATGAAAAACTGTTTTTT. This translates into CASSLTGTPSNEKLFF. The V and J genes are TRBV5-1 and TRBJ1-4, with D possibly TRBD1 on 6 matching bases. Trimming left V 2 bases short and J 3 bases short, with 14 bases between. Germline V gene sequence: CDR1 SGHRS, CDR2 YFSETQ. The CDR3 sequence is 16 residues long. The complete variable domain, with remaining parts taken from reference TRBV5-1 and TRBJ1-4, reads KAGVTQTPRYLIKTRGQQVTLSCSPISGHRSVSWYQQTPGQGLQFLFEYFSETQRNKGNFPGRFSGRQFSNSRSEMNVSTLELGDSALYLCASSLTGTPSNEKLFFGSGTQLSVL.

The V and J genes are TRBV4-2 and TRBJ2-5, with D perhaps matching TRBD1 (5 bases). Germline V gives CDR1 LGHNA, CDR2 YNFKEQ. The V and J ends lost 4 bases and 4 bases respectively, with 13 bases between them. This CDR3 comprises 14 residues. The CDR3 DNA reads TGTGCCAGCAGCCGCATGGGGCCGGGAGAGACCCAGTACTTC. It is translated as CASSRMGPGETQYF.

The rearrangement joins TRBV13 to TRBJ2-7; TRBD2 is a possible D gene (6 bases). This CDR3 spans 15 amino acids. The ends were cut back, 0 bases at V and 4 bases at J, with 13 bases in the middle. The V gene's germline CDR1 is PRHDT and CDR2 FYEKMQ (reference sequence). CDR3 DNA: TGTGCCAGCAGCTTAGGTTCGGGAGCAGGGTACGAGCAGTACTTC. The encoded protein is CASSLGSGAGYEQYF.

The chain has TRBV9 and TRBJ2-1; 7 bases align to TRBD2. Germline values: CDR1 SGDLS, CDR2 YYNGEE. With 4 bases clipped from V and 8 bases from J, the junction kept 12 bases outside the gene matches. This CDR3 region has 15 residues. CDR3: CASSPRTSQVDEQFF. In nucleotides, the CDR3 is TGTGCCAGCAGCCCTCGGACTAGTCAAGTCGATGAGCAGTTCTTC.